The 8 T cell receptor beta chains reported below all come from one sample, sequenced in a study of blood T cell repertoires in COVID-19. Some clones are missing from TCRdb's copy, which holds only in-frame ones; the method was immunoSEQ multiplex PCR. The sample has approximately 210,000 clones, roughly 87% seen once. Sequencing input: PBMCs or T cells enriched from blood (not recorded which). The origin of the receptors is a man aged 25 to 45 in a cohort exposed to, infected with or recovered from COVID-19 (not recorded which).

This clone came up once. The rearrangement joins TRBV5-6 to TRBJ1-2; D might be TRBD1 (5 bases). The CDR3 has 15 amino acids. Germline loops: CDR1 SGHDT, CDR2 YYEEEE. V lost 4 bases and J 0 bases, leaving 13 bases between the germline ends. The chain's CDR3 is CASSLQGSTNYGYTF. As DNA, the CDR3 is TGTGCCAGCAGCCTTCAGGGTTCAACTAACTATGGCTACACCTTC.

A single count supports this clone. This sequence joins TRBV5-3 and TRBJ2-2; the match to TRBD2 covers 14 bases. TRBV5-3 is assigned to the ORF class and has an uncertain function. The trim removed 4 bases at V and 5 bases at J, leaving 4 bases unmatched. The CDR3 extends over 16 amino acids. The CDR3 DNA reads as TGTGCCAGAAGCGGGGGACTAGCGGGAGTTACCGGGGAGCTGTTTTTT. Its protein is CARSGGLAGVTGELFF.

The chain's CDR3 is CATSDLATSGRAEQFF. The DNA of the CDR3 is TGTGCCACCAGTGATTTGGCGACTAGCGGGAGGGCCGAGCAGTTCTTC. The rearrangement links TRBV24-1 to TRBJ2-1; 14 bases are a match to TRBD2. CDR1 KGHDR and CDR2 SFDVKD come from the germline V gene. The CDR3 contains 16 residues. Trimming cost V 0 bases and J 10 bases; bases outside gene matches: 4.

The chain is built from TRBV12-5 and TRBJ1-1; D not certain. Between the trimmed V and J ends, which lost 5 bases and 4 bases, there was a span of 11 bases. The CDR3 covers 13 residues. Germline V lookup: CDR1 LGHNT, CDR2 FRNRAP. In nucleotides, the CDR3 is TGTGCTAGTGGTCTCGCAGGTGTCACTGAAGCTTTCTTT. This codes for CASGLAGVTEAFF.

CDR3 sequence: CATSGGPPYQETQYF. DNA for the CDR3: TGTGCCACCAGTGGCGGCCCTCCGTACCAAGAGACCCAGTACTTC. The chain is built from TRBV24-1 and TRBJ2-5; D is uncertain. Germline V CDR1 and CDR2: KGHDR, SFDVKD. The V gene lost 5 bases and the J gene lost 0 bases, with 12 bases spanning the gap. The CDR3 length is 15 residues.

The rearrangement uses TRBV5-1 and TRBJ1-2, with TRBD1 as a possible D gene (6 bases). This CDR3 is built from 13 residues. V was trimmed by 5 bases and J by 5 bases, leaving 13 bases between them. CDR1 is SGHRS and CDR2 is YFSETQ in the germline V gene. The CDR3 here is CASRTGEHYGYTF. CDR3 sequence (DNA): TGCGCCAGCAGGACAGGAGAACATTATGGCTACACCTTC.

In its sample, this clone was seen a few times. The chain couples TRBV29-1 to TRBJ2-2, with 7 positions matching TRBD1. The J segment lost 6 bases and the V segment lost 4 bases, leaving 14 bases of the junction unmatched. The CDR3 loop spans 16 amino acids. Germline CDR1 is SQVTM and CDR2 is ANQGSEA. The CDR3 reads CSVGKGGAGLAGELFF. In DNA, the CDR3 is TGCAGCGTTGGTAAAGGGGGCGCGGGTTTAGCCGGGGAGCTGTTTTTT.

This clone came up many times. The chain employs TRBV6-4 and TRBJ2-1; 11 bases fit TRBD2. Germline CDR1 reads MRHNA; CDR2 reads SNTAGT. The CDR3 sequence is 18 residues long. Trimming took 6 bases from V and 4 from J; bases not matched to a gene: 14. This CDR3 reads CASSRWSGTSGQYNEQFF. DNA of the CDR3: TGTGCCAGCAGCCGATGGTCCGGGACTAGCGGACAATACAATGAGCAGTTCTTC.